This TCR beta chain was identified during a study of blood T cell repertoires in COVID-19 (dated by TCRdb to 2018 to 2021). As for the study more broadly: The collaborator samples originated in the United States, Italy and Spain and spanned the acute and convalescent phases of COVID-19. Where available, HLA class I and class II types were obtained from metadata supplied by the sample provider rather than from assay-based typing. Nearly every sample came with metadata listing a de-identified subject ID, COVID-19 status, age in years and sex. The dataset comprised deeply sampled blood TCRbeta repertoires from subjects exposed to, actively infected with, or recovered from COVID-19. The repertoires were released in a freely available public database meant as a resource for research on the immune response to SARS-CoV-2. The material from the prospective study consisted of cDNA or gDNA derived from T cells, B-cell-depleted T cells, or PBMCs. Samples came from the ongoing ImmuneRACE study (first 160 participants) plus 1,254 subjects from 6 global collaborators. Broader findings and caveats from the paper: Clinical and demographic metadata were provided uncurated, with the amount varying by source and participant.

The immunoSEQ Assay, a bias-controlled multiplex PCR, was used to amplify TCRbeta CDR3 regions from genomic DNA. The study's processing was this. Within the assay, amplification of reference gene primers was used to estimate how many nucleated cells each sample contained. Sequence reads were collapsed and filtered to measure the absolute abundance of every unique TCRbeta CDR3 rearrangement. For each sample, productive Simpson clonality was calculated as the square root of Simpson's diversity index over productive rearrangements. TCRdb re-hosts the immuneACCESS table, in-frame sequences only. Its copies lack some clones; in the studies checked, an unresolved V gene accounts for under half of them, and the cause for the rest is not known. V and J calls and clone size follow that table, whereas D and trimming were derived from the DNA. This sample gives 300,000 to 350,000 clones in total; 85% to 90% of them show up just once. The ten largest account for about 8.4% of the sample.

Participants in the prospective study were enrolled through a virtual design, were aged roughly 18 to 100 years, and lived in approximately 25 United States geographic areas. To assign participants to cohorts, the prospective study relied on clinical history that participants themselves reported in a screening survey and a study questionnaire. ImmuneRACE Cohort 3 recovered participants were defined by two consecutive negative NP/OP PCR tests, healthcare professional clearance, or symptom resolution. Each participant in the prospective study had whole blood, serum and a nasopharyngeal or oropharyngeal swab collected by mobile phlebotomists. Additional blood draws and questionnaires over a roughly two-month period could optionally be provided by prospective study participants. Blood samples from the prospective study were shipped frozen or at room temperature prior to DNA extraction. On this clone: Its antigen is currently not known. No base quality information exists; no much larger clone differs at one position.

Source material: PBMCs or T cells enriched from blood (not recorded which). The clonotype was recovered from a woman aged 25 to 39 who had recovered from COVID-19.

The CDR3 here reads CASEDTTNEKLFF. The bases read TGTGCCAGCGAAGACACAACTAATGAAAAACTGTTTTTT. The chain was built from TRBV6-5 and TRBJ1-4; the D gene assignment is ambiguous. The CDR3 measures 13 amino acids from cysteine to phenylalanine. The kept DNA is CDR3 alone, 39 bases in frame from the first base. CDR1 is given as MNHEY and CDR2 as SVGAGI, both from the germline V gene. V loses 8 bases of germline sequence and J loses 0 bases, and the interval between the two ends is 7 bases.